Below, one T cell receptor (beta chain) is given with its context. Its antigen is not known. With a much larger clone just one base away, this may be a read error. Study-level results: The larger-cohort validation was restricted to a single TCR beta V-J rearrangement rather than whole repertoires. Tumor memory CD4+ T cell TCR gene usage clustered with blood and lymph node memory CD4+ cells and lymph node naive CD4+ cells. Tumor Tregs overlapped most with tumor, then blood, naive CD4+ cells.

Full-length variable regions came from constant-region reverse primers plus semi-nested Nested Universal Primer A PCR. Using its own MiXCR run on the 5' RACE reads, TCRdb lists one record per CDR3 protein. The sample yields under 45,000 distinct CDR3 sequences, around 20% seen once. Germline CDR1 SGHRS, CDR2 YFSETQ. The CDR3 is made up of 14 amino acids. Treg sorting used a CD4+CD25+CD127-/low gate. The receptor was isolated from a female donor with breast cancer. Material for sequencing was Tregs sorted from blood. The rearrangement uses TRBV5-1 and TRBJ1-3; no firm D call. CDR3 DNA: TGCACCAGCAGCGCGGGATTTTCTGGAAACACCATATATTTT. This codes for CTSSAGFSGNTIYF.